This T cell receptor (beta chain) was identified in a study of OX40 agonist ivuxolimab in advanced cancers. Whole-study findings and limits: Expanded clones were, on average, more numerous among CD8+ T cells than CD4+.

Sequenced by immunoSEQ multiplex PCR; TCRdb stores in-frame clones only, minus some. The table lists approximately 84,000 clones, roughly 89% of them singletons. Worth noting for this clone: Its antigen is still unknown.

Looked up from germline, CDR1 is LGHNA and CDR2 is YSLEER. Trimming took 1 base from V and 4 from J, leaving 8 bases between them. The CDR3 runs 13 residues. The TCR sequence derives from an adult with an advanced solid tumor such as melanoma, head and neck, liver or kidney cancer. Sequencing was performed on CD4+ or CD8+ T cells sorted from blood, taken in a trial of the OX40 agonist ivuxolimab. The chain employs TRBV4-3 and TRBJ2-7; D remains ambiguous. For the CDR3, the DNA is TGCGCCAGCAGCCAAGTAGCCGATTACGAGCAGTACTTC. Translating gives CASSQVADYEQYF.